The clone carrying this TCR beta chain was recorded once. This specimen comes from a study of TIL therapy for anti-PD-1-resistant metastatic lung cancer. The time point: pre-treatment sample, taken before nivolumab and TIL therapy. Sequencing used immunoSEQ v3. The method was immunoSEQ multiplex PCR; TCRdb's version includes in-frame clones alone and lacks a portion of them. The repertoire holds under 65,000 clones, with 75% to 90% as singletons. Trimming took 0 bases from V and 13 from J, leaving 8 bases between them. Germline lookup yields CDR1 SGDLS and CDR2 YYNGEE. This CDR3 spans 11 amino acids. Here the sequenced sample was blood, taken at baseline. The chain uses TRBV9 and TRBJ2-1; D gene unclear. The origin of this receptor is a person aged 25 to 80 with non-small cell lung cancer. CDR3 DNA: TGTGCCAGCAGCGTAGACGGGTCTCAGTTCTTC. As protein: CASSVDGSQFF.